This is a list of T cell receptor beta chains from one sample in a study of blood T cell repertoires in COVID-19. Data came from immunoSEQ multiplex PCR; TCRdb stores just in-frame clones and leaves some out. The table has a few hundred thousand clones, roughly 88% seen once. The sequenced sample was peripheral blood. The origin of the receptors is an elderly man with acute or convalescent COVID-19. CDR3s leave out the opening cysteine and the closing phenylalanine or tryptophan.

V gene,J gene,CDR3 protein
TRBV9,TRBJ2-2,ASSPEGLAGGRTGELF
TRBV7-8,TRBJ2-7,ASSSPTGGPGRSEQY
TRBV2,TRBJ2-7,ASSKRDRGYEQY
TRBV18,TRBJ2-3,ASSPLLQAGTSTDTQY
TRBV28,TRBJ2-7,ASSTGGGLYEQY
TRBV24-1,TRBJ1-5,ATRRGAGNQPQH
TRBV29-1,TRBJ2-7,SVGDRGYEQY
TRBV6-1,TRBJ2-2,ASSTPQVTGELF
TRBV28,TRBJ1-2,ASSWGGALGGYT
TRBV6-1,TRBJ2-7,ASSVEGEKLGYEQY
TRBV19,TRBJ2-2,ASGGTGFTGELF
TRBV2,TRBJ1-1,ASSGQGVNTEAF
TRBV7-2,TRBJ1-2,ASSLEPTGAFYGYT
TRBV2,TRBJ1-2,ASEEHFNYGYT
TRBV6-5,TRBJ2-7,ASRRQADSSYEQY
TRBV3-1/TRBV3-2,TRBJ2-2,ASSHAGGELF
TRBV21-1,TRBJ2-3,ASSTLGTDTQY
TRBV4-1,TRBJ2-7,ASSQRLGGGRDEQY
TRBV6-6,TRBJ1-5,ASRLRQGNQPQH
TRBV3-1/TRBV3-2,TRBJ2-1,ASSQGGSKSEEQF
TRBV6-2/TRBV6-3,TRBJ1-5,ASSSERTVNQPQH
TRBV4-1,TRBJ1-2,ASSQQTGASISSGYT
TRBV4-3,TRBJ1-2,ASSQRGVGGYT
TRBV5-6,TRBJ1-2,ASSLGIGYT